The sample holds one count of the clone carrying this T cell receptor beta chain. Its antigen remains unidentified. Terminally differentiated effector memory CD45RA+ cells were excluded from the naive CD8 cells, which were CD45RO-negative and positively selected for CCR7. The data belong to a study of shared clonotypes between healthy human individuals. Overall study results and limits: In general, naive subsets displayed greater estimated richness than memory subsets did. Between a few donors, naive CD4 clonotypes were shared at a level of approximately 5%. Clonotypes shared by all four sorted-subset donors had higher generation probabilities than non-shared clonotypes.

The data were produced by immunoSEQ multiplex PCR, yet TCRdb's version contains in-frame clones alone and is incomplete. The table has about 2 million clones, less than 95% seen once. CDR1 and CDR2 (germline): MNHNS, SASEGT. V was clipped by 1 base and J by 6 bases, with 12 bases between them. The CDR3 has 15 residues. Specimen: naive CD8+ T cells sorted from blood. The chain has TRBV6-1 and TRBJ1-4; D is unclear. The sequence was collected from a man younger than 30 in good health. CDR3 nucleotide sequence: TGTGCCAGCAGTGAAGGCGGGTCCTTTCATGAAAAACTGTTTTTT. It codes for CASSEGGSFHEKLFF.